This TCR beta chain appears in the sequencing data of a study of blood T cell repertoires in COVID-19. Study as a whole: Samples taken during acute and convalescent COVID-19 were collected in the United States, Italy and Spain. The analysed material was cDNA or gDNA that came from T cells, B-cell-depleted T cells, or PBMCs.

CDR3 size: 17 residues. The V gene's germline CDR1 is SGHDN and CDR2 FVKESK. Trimming shortened V by 6 bases and J by 0 bases, and 18 bases separated the two germline ends. As originally analysed: By means of reference gene primer amplification, nucleated cell counts were estimated. This table comes from immunoSEQ multiplex PCR, and its TCRdb copy is limited to in-frame clones, with some not included. V and J calls and clone size are copied from that table; D and trimming were computed from the DNA. Of under 200,000 clones in the sample, around 85% are singletons; the top ten hold around 9.8%. The material sequenced was peripheral blood. The chain links TRBV14 to TRBJ1-5, with D hard to call. This sequence originates from a woman over 75 with acute or convalescent COVID-19. The CDR3 DNA is TGTGCCAGCAGAACGGGAGGCCGGGCATTTAGCAATCAGCCCCAGCATTTT. Encoded protein: CASRTGGRAFSNQPQHF.